This T cell receptor beta chain was obtained from a study of blood T cell repertoires in COVID-19. Study-level background: Samples representing acute and convalescent COVID-19 were sourced from the United States, Italy and Spain. Sample material is recorded as cDNA or gDNA derived from T cells, B-cell-depleted T cells, or PBMCs.

The junction had 4 bases not matched to a gene; V was cut back by 1 base and J by 4 bases. Germline V lookup: CDR1 SNHLY, CDR2 FYNNEI. This CDR3 comprises 15 residues. Methods used by the authors: Estimation of nucleated cell counts was performed using reference gene primer amplification. The protocol was immunoSEQ multiplex PCR, while the TCRdb copy is restricted to in-frame clones and leaves out a portion. Clonal size and the V and J genes are those of that table, whereas D and trimming came from the DNA. Of tens of thousands of clones listed, around 84% are singletons. The chain is built from TRBV2 and TRBJ2-1, with 7 bases that match TRBD2. The clonotype originates from a human donor in a cohort sampled during active or convalescent COVID-19. The specimen was peripheral blood. This CDR3 reads CASSEERTSYNEQFF. The DNA of the CDR3 is TGTGCCAGCAGTGAAGAGAGGACTAGTTACAATGAGCAGTTCTTC.